What follows are 3 T cell receptor beta chains derived from one specimen sequenced in a study of PD-1 blockade in classical Hodgkin lymphoma. Every patient relapsed after autologous stem cell transplantation, and brentuximab vedotin exposure varied. Sequenced by immunoSEQ multiplex PCR; TCRdb stores in-frame clones only, minus some. The data contain around 150,000 clones, around 73% of them singletons. This specimen consisted of peripheral blood mononuclear cells (PBMCs), obtained before the second cycle of nivolumab. These receptor sequences come from a human donor with classical Hodgkin lymphoma.

The J gene is TRBJ1-1, the V gene TRBV10-3; 8 nucleotides match TRBD1. The CDR3 totals 13 residues. Germline lookup yields CDR1 ENHRY and CDR2 SYGVKD. V was pared by 11 bases and J by 3 bases, with 8 bases of the junction left unmatched. For the CDR3, the DNA is TGTGCCGGCAGGACAGGGCAGGACACTGAAGCTTTCTTT. Residues: CAGRTGQDTEAFF.

The V gene is TRBV19, the J gene TRBJ1-6; TRBD1 is a possible D gene (5 bases). Germline CDR1 LNHDA, CDR2 SQIVND (reference sequence). The CDR3 is 16 amino acids. The ends were cut back, 4 bases at V and 6 bases at J, with 16 bases in the middle. CDR3: CASSSSRVRSNSPLHF. Here the CDR3 DNA reads TGTGCCAGTAGTAGCAGCAGGGTGCGGAGTAATTCACCCCTCCACTTT.

This chain connects TRBV27 to TRBJ1-6; TRBD1 matches 7 bases. Per germline, CDR1 MNHEY and CDR2 SMNVEV (reference sequence). V was pared by 5 bases and J by 0 bases, with 4 bases of the junction left unmatched. The CDR3 is made up of 16 amino acids. The CDR3 DNA reads as TGTGCCAGCAGTCCACAGGGGAGCTCCTATAATTCACCCCTCCACTTT. Amino acid sequence: CASSPQGSSYNSPLHF.